This TCR beta chain was sequenced in a study of T-cell reconstitution after alpha-beta-depleted transplantation in children listed by TCRdb under 2016. The study in broad terms: The study quantitatively tracked T-cell immune reconstitution after TCRalphabeta/CD19-depleted allogeneic hematopoietic cell transplantation in children using TCR repertoire profiling.

This clonotype was counted ten times or more. No cognate antigen has been identified for it. Nothing much larger sits one base from this clone, and base qualities are not available. Overall study results and their limits: The apparently early recovery of alphabetaT-cell counts about two months after transplant reportedly depended on only several hundred rapidly expanded clones that came from non-depleted graft cells. The frequencies of hyperexpanded clones fell over the following months, and after one year, T-cell counts and TCRbeta diversity were mostly attributed to newly produced T cells. In some patients, the high TCRbeta diversity seen at day 60 was put down to recipient T cells and intrathymic progenitors that had survived conditioning.

The treatment or condition tag for this specimen amounts to: allogeneic hematopoietic cell transplantation with graft depleted of TCRalphabeta T cells and CD19 B cells. The children who served as transplant recipients had been given grafts of TCRalphabeta/CD19-depleted allogeneic hematopoietic cells. The CDR3 covers 12 residues, taking in both the cysteine and the phenylalanine. Only CDR3 DNA is held: 36 bases, read in frame from base 1. At the junction V is shortened by 4 bases and J by 1 base, with 2 bases in between. The CDR1 and CDR2 encoded by the germline V gene are WSHSY and SAAADI. The method behind the library was PCR. The sequencing machine was an Illumina HiSeq 2500. TCR libraries were prepared with molecular barcoding, using unique molecular identifiers to normalize TCRbeta repertoire quantification. TCRdb reran the public reads through fastp at Q25 and MiXCR, keeping productive beta chains. Each entry is one CDR3 protein sequence, shown with its most common DNA and genes. The sample table lists 440,000 or so distinct CDR3 sequences, approximately 41% of them with a count of one. The ten biggest clones cover under 35% of the sample.

This specimen consisted of PBMCs, obtained before TCRalphabeta/CD19-depleted stem cell transplant. The V gene is TRBV10-2 and the J gene is TRBJ2-1, with the D gene not clear enough to name. The source is a girl aged 2-10 years with aplastic anemia, due to receive a stem cell transplant. The CDR3 is CASSGSYNEQFF. The bases read TGCGCCAGCAGTGGGTCCTACAATGAGCAGTTCTTC.